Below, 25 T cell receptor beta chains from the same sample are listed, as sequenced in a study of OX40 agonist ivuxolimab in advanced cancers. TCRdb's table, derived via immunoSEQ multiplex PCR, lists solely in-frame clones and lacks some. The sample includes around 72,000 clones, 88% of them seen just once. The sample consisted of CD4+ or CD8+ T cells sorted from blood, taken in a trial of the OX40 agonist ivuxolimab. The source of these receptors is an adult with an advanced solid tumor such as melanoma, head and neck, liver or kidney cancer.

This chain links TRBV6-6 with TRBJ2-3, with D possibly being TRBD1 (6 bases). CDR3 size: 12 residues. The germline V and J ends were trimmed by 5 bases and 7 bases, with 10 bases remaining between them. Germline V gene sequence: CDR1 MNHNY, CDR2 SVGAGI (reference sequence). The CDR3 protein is CASSPGVNTQYF. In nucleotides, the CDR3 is TGTGCCAGCAGTCCAGGGGTAAATACGCAGTATTTT.

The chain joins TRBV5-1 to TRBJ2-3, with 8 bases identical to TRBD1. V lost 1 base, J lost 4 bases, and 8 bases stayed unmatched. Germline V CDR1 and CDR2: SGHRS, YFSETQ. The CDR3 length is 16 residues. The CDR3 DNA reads TGCGCCAGCAGCTTGATGCTGGACAGGGTCGCAGATACGCAGTATTTT. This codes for CASSLMLDRVADTQYF.

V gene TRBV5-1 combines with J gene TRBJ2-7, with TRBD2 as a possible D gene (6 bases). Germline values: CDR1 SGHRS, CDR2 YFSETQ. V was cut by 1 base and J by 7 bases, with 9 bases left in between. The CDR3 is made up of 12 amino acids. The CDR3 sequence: CASSLNGGEQYF. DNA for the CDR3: TGCGCCAGCAGCTTGAACGGAGGGGAGCAGTACTTC.

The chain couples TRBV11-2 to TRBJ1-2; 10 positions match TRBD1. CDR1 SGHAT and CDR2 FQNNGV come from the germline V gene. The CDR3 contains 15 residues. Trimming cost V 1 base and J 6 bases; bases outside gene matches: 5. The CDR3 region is CASSLGPGTGDGYTF. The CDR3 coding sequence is TGTGCCAGCAGCTTAGGTCCCGGGACAGGGGATGGCTACACCTTC.

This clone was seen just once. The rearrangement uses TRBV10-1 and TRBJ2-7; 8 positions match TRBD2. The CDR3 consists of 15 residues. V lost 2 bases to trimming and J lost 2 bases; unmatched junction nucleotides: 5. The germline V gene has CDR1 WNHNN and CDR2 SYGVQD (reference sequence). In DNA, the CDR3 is TGCGCCAGCAGTGAGGGTAGCGGGATCCCCTACGAGCAGTACTTC. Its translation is CASSEGSGIPYEQYF.

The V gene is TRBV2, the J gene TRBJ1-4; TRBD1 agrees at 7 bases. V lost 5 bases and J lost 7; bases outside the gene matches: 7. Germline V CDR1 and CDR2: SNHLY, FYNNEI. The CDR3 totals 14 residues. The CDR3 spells CASSWRQGGEKLFF. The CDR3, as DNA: TGTGCCAGCAGTTGGAGACAGGGTGGTGAAAAACTGTTTTTT.

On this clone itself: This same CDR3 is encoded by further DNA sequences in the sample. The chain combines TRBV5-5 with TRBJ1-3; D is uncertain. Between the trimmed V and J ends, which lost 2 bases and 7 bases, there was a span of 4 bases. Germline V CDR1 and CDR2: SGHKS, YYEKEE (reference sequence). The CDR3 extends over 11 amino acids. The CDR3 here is CASSFQNTIYF. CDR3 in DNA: TGTGCCAGCAGCTTCCAGAACACCATATATTTT.

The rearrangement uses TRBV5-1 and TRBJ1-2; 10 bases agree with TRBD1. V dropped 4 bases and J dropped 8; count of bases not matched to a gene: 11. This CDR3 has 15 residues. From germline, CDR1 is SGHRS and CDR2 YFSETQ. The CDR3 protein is CASSPYRQGASGYTF. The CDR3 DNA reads TGCGCCAGCAGCCCGTACCGACAGGGGGCGTCGGGCTACACCTTC. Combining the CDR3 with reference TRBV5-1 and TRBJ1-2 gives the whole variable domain KAGVTQTPRYLIKTRGQQVTLSCSPISGHRSVSWYQQTPGQGLQFLFEYFSETQRNKGNFPGRFSGRQFSNSRSEMNVSTLELGDSALYLCASSPYRQGASGYTFGSGTRLTVV.

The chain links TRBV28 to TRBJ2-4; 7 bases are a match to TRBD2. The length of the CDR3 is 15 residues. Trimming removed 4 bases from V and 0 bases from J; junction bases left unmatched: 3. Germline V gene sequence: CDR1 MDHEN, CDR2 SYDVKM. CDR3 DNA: TGTGCCAGCAGTTCTGGGGGGGAAGCCAAAAACATTCAGTACTTC. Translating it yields CASSSGGEAKNIQYF.

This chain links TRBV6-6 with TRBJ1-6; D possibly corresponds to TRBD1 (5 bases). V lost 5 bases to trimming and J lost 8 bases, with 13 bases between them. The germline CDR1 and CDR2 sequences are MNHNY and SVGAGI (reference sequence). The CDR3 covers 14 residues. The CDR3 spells CASSPGLGDSPLHF. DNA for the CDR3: TGTGCCAGCAGTCCGGGCCTAGGGGATTCACCCCTCCACTTT.

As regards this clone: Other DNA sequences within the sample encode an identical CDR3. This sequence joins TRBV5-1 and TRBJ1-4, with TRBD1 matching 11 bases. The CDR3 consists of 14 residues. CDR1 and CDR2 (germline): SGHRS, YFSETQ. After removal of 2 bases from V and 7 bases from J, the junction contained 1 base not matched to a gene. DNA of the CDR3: TGCGCCAGCAGCTTCGGACAGGGGGCTGAAAAACTGTTTTTT. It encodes CASSFGQGAEKLFF.

In DNA, the CDR3 is TGTGCCAGCAGCCTAACTAGCGGCCTTGGCACAGATACGCAGTATTTT. The encoded protein is CASSLTSGLGTDTQYF. This chain uses TRBV5-6 with TRBJ2-3; TRBD2 matches at 8 bases. The germline V gene encodes CDR1 SGHDT and CDR2 YYEEEE. This CDR3 region has 16 residues. With 4 bases clipped from V and 1 base from J, the junction kept 8 bases outside the gene matches.

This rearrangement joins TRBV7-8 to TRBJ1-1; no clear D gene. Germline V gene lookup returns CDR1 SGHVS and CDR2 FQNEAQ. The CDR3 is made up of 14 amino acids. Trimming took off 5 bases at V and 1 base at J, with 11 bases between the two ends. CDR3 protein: CASSPAAGNTEAFF. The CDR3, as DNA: TGTGCCAGCAGCCCAGCCGCAGGGAACACTGAAGCTTTCTTT. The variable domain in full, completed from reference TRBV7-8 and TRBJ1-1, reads GAGVSQSPRYKVAKRGQDVALRCDPISGHVSLFWYQQALGQGPEFLTYFQNEAQLDKSGLPSDRFFAERPEGSVSTLKIQRTQQEDSAVYLCASSPAAGNTEAFFGQGTRLTVV.

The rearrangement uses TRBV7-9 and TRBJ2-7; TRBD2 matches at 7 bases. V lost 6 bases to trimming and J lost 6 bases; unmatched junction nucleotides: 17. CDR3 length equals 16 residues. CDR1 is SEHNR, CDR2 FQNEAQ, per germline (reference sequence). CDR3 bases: TGTGCCAGCAGGCCGATCCTAGCGGATGTATCCGGCGAGCAGTACTTC. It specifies CASRPILADVSGEQYF.

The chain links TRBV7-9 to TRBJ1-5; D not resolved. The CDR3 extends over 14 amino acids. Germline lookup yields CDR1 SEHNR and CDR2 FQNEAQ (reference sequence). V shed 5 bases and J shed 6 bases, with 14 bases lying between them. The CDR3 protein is CASSRAVAGQPQHF. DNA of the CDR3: TGTGCCAGCAGCCGAGCCGTAGCCGGTCAGCCCCAGCATTTT.

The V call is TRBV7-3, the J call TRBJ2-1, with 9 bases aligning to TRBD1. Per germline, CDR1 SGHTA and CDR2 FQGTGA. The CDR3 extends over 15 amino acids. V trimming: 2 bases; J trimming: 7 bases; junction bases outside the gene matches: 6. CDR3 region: CASSLPGTGLNEQFF. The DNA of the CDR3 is TGTGCCAGCAGCTTACCCGGGACAGGGTTAAATGAGCAGTTCTTC.

CDR3 region: CASSLGGGTEAFF. The CDR3 DNA reads as TGTGCCAGCAGTTTAGGTGGGGGCACTGAAGCTTTCTTT. The chain recombines TRBV28 with TRBJ1-1; perhaps TRBD1 as D (5 bases). The germline gives CDR1 MDHEN, CDR2 SYDVKM. V shed 2 bases and J shed 4 bases, with 8 bases lying between them. The length of the CDR3 is 13 residues.

For the CDR3, the DNA is TGCGCCAGCAGCTTTTTAGCGGGGGGGCTCTACAATGAGCAGTTCTTC. It codes for CASSFLAGGLYNEQFF. This sequence joins TRBV5-1 and TRBJ2-1; 11 nucleotides match TRBD2. CDR3 length: 16 amino acids. J lost 3 bases, V lost 2 bases, and 4 bases had no gene match. Germline CDR1 reads SGHRS; CDR2 reads YFSETQ. The whole variable domain, filled in from reference TRBV5-1 and TRBJ2-1, reads KAGVTQTPRYLIKTRGQQVTLSCSPISGHRSVSWYQQTPGQGLQFLFEYFSETQRNKGNFPGRFSGRQFSNSRSEMNVSTLELGDSALYLCASSFLAGGLYNEQFFGPGTRLTVL.

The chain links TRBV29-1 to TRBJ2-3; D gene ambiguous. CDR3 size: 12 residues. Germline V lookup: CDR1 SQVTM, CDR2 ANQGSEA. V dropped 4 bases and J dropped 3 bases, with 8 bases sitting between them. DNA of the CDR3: TGCAGCGTTGTGGTGGGTACAGATACGCAGTATTTT. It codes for CSVVVGTDTQYF.

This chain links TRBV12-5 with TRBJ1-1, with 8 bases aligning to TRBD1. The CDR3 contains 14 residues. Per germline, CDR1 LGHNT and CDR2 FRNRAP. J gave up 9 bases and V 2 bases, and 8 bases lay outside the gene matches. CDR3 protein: CASGLSDRGAQAFF. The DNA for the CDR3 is TGTGCTAGTGGTTTGTCCGACAGGGGCGCACAAGCTTTCTTT.

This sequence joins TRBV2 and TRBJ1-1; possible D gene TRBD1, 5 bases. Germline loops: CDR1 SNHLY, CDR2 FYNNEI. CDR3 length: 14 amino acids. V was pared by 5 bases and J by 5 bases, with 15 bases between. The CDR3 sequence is CASSIRIGETEAFF. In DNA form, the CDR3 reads TGTGCCAGCAGTATACGTATAGGGGAGACTGAAGCTTTCTTT.

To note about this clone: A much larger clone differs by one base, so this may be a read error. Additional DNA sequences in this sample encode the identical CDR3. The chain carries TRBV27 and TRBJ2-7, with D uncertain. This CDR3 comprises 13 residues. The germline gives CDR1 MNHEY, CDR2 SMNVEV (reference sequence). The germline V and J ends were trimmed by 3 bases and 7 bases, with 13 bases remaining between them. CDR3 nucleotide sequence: TGTGCCAGCAGTTTCCCCGAGAGCTATGAGCAGTACTTC. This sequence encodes CASSFPESYEQYF.

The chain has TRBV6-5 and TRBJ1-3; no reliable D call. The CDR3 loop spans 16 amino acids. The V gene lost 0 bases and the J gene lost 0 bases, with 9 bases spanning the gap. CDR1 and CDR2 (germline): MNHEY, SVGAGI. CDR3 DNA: TGTGCCAGCAGTTACTCGCCAGAGAGCTCTGGAAACACCATATATTTT. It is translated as CASSYSPESSGNTIYF.

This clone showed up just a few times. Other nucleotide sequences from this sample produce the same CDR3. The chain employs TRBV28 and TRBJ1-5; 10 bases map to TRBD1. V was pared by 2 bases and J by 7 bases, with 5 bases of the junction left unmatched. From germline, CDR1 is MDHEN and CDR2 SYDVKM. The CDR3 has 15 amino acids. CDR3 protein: CASSLPRTGGQPQHF. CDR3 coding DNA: TGTGCCAGCAGTTTACCTCGGACAGGGGGGCAGCCCCAGCATTTT.

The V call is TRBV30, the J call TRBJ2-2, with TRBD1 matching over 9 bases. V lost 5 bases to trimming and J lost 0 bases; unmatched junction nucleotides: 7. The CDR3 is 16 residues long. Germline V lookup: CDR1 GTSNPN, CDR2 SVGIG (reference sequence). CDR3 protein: CAWGTGQLSNTGELFF. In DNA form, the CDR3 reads TGTGCCTGGGGGACAGGGCAGCTATCGAACACCGGGGAGCTGTTTTTT.